This is a list of T cell receptor beta chains from one sample in a study of a mutant IDH1 vaccine in newly diagnosed glioma. Some clones are missing from TCRdb's copy, which holds only in-frame ones; the method was immunoSEQ multiplex PCR. The sample lists roughly 13,000 clones, around 77% occurring once. Their antigens are not known. The sample consisted of PBMCs, taken from a glioma patient whose treatment included an IDH1 peptide vaccine. These receptors were obtained from a woman between 40 and 55 years old with glioma. Both conserved end residues are part of each CDR3. A D gene is named only where the DNA matches it firmly. Not every row has a clone size; where given, it reads once, few, many or a size class.

D gene: TRBD2; V gene: TRBV6-4; CDR3 length: 13; clone size: NA; J gene: TRBJ2-2; CDR3 protein: CASRTSGTGELFF; CDR3 DNA: TGTGCCAGCAGAACTAGCGGCACCGGGGAGCTGTTTTTT
D gene: NA; V gene: TRBV6-5; CDR3 length: 15; clone size: NA; J gene: TRBJ2-3; CDR3 protein: CASSYDSASTDTQYF; CDR3 DNA: TGTGCCAGCAGTTACGACTCAGCTAGCACAGATACGCAGTATTTT
D gene: TRBD2; V gene: TRBV2; CDR3 length: 19; clone size: NA; J gene: TRBJ2-7; CDR3 protein: CASFHWVLDRREGLYEQYF; CDR3 DNA: TGTGCCAGCTTCCACTGGGTCCTTGATAGGCGGGAGGGCCTATACGAGCAGTACTTC
D gene: NA; V gene: TRBV5-4; CDR3 length: 14; clone size: NA; J gene: TRBJ2-5; CDR3 protein: CAGTRPGHPETQYF; CDR3 DNA: TGTGCCGGTACCCGACCGGGACATCCGGAGACCCAGTACTTC
D gene: TRBD2; V gene: TRBV9; CDR3 length: 15; clone size: NA; J gene: TRBJ2-7; CDR3 protein: CASSVSGRAAEEQYF; CDR3 DNA: TGTGCCAGCAGCGTAAGCGGGAGGGCCGCAGAAGAGCAGTACTTC
D gene: NA; V gene: TRBV7-9; CDR3 length: 13; clone size: NA; J gene: TRBJ2-2; CDR3 protein: CASSLAEPGELFF; CDR3 DNA: TGTGCCAGCAGCTTAGCAGAACCCGGGGAGCTGTTTTTT
D gene: NA; V gene: TRBV5-1; CDR3 length: 14; clone size: NA; J gene: TRBJ1-1; CDR3 protein: CASSLTGAGTEAFF; CDR3 DNA: TGCGCCAGCAGCTTGACCGGGGCGGGGACTGAAGCTTTCTTT
D gene: TRBD2; V gene: TRBV6-1; CDR3 length: 14; clone size: few; J gene: TRBJ2-7; CDR3 protein: CASRETSVSYEQYF; CDR3 DNA: TGTGCCAGCAGGGAGACTAGCGTCTCCTACGAGCAGTACTTC
D gene: NA; V gene: TRBV28; CDR3 length: 13; clone size: NA; J gene: TRBJ1-2; CDR3 protein: CASARRRGDGYTF; CDR3 DNA: TGTGCCAGCGCCCGACGAAGAGGGGATGGCTACACCTTC
D gene: NA; V gene: TRBV7-2; CDR3 length: 13; clone size: NA; J gene: TRBJ2-5; CDR3 protein: CASSLEDRETQYF; CDR3 DNA: TGTGCCAGCAGCTTAGAGGATCGGGAGACCCAGTACTTC
D gene: NA; V gene: TRBV28; CDR3 length: 14; clone size: NA; J gene: TRBJ1-5; CDR3 protein: CASSFQGIFQPQHF; CDR3 DNA: TGTGCCAGCAGTTTTCAGGGGATTTTCCAGCCCCAGCATTTT
D gene: NA; V gene: TRBV6-5; CDR3 length: 11; clone size: NA; J gene: TRBJ2-7; CDR3 protein: CASSRGYEQYF; CDR3 DNA: TGTGCCAGCAGTCGGGGTTACGAGCAGTACTTC
D gene: NA; V gene: TRBV14; CDR3 length: 13; clone size: NA; J gene: TRBJ2-2; CDR3 protein: CASSRGNTGELFF; CDR3 DNA: TGTGCCAGCAGCCGGGGGAACACCGGGGAGCTGTTTTTT
D gene: TRBD1; V gene: TRBV5-1; CDR3 length: 14; clone size: NA; J gene: TRBJ2-7; CDR3 protein: CASSRTGVYYEQYF; CDR3 DNA: TGCGCCAGCAGCAGGACAGGGGTTTACTACGAGCAGTACTTC
D gene: TRBD2; V gene: TRBV9; CDR3 length: 16; clone size: NA; J gene: TRBJ2-3; CDR3 protein: CASSVAASGITDTQYF; CDR3 DNA: TGTGCCAGCAGCGTAGCGGCTAGCGGGATCACAGATACGCAGTATTTT
D gene: TRBD1; V gene: TRBV10-1; CDR3 length: 19; clone size: once; J gene: TRBJ2-7; CDR3 protein: CASSEQIYGTGGPSYEQYF; CDR3 DNA: TGCGCCAGCAGTGAGCAAATTTACGGGACAGGGGGCCCCTCCTACGAGCAGTACTTC
D gene: TRBD2; V gene: TRBV19; CDR3 length: 15; clone size: NA; J gene: TRBJ2-5; CDR3 protein: CASSSWGGDGETQYF; CDR3 DNA: TGTGCCAGTAGTTCCTGGGGGGGGGATGGGGAGACCCAGTACTTC
D gene: NA; V gene: TRBV7-9; CDR3 length: 14; clone size: NA; J gene: TRBJ1-1; CDR3 protein: CASSLRGTNTEAFF; CDR3 DNA: TGTGCCAGCAGCTTACGAGGAACTAACACTGAAGCTTTCTTT
D gene: NA; V gene: TRBV27; CDR3 length: 16; clone size: NA; J gene: TRBJ1-5; CDR3 protein: CASSLQGMVSNQPQHF; CDR3 DNA: TGTGCCAGCAGTTTACAGGGGATGGTGAGCAATCAGCCCCAGCATTTT
D gene: TRBD2; V gene: TRBV6-5; CDR3 length: 11; clone size: NA; J gene: TRBJ2-1; CDR3 protein: CASGRGNEQFF; CDR3 DNA: TGTGCCAGCGGGAGGGGCAATGAGCAGTTCTTC
D gene: TRBD2; V gene: TRBV7-7; CDR3 length: 17; clone size: NA; J gene: TRBJ2-1; CDR3 protein: CASSLSSGGASYNEQFF; CDR3 DNA: TGTGCTAGCAGCTTGTCCAGCGGGGGGGCCAGTTACAATGAGCAGTTCTTC
D gene: NA; V gene: TRBV6-6; CDR3 length: 13; clone size: NA; J gene: TRBJ1-5; CDR3 protein: CASSYATDLPQHF; CDR3 DNA: TGTGCCAGCAGTTACGCGACTGATTTGCCCCAGCATTTT
D gene: NA; V gene: TRBV6-4; CDR3 length: 14; clone size: NA; J gene: TRBJ1-3; CDR3 protein: CASSDRVSGNTIYF; CDR3 DNA: TGTGCCAGCAGTGACCGCGTCTCTGGAAACACCATATATTTT
D gene: NA; V gene: TRBV28; CDR3 length: 12; clone size: NA; J gene: TRBJ2-2; CDR3 protein: CASRDRTGELFF; CDR3 DNA: TGTGCCAGCCGAGACAGGACCGGGGAGCTGTTTTTT
D gene: TRBD2; V gene: TRBV7-8; CDR3 length: 14; clone size: NA; J gene: TRBJ2-7; CDR3 protein: CASSGKGRAYEQYF; CDR3 DNA: TGTGCCAGCAGCGGAAAAGGGAGGGCGTACGAGCAGTACTTC
D gene: NA; V gene: TRBV7-9; CDR3 length: 13; clone size: NA; J gene: TRBJ2-6; CDR3 protein: CASSSPGANVLTF; CDR3 DNA: TGTGCCAGCAGTTCGCCTGGGGCCAACGTCCTGACTTTC
D gene: NA; V gene: TRBV28; CDR3 length: 12; clone size: NA; J gene: TRBJ1-2; CDR3 protein: CASSLPQSGYTF; CDR3 DNA: TGTGCCAGCAGTTTACCCCAGTCGGGCTACACCTTC
D gene: NA; V gene: TRBV14; CDR3 length: 18; clone size: NA; J gene: TRBJ1-4; CDR3 protein: CASSQGYAVASTNEKLFF; CDR3 DNA: TGTGCCAGCAGCCAAGGATACGCAGTAGCCTCAACTAATGAAAAACTGTTTTTT
D gene: NA; V gene: TRBV15; CDR3 length: 12; clone size: NA; J gene: TRBJ2-1; CDR3 protein: CATSTTRAEQFF; CDR3 DNA: TGTGCCACCAGCACCACTCGAGCTGAGCAGTTCTTC
D gene: NA; V gene: TRBV9; CDR3 length: 12; clone size: once; J gene: TRBJ2-3; CDR3 protein: CASSVVSDTQYF; CDR3 DNA: TGTGCCAGCAGCGTAGTATCGGATACGCAGTATTTT
D gene: NA; V gene: TRBV15; CDR3 length: 16; clone size: NA; J gene: TRBJ2-2; CDR3 protein: CATSRARGGSTGELFF; CDR3 DNA: TGTGCCACCAGCAGAGCCAGGGGGGGGAGCACCGGGGAGCTGTTTTTT
D gene: NA; V gene: TRBV7-2; CDR3 length: 15; clone size: NA; J gene: TRBJ2-7; CDR3 protein: CASSRRVGGDYEQYF; CDR3 DNA: TGTGCCAGCAGCCGACGGGTAGGGGGGGACTACGAGCAGTACTTC
D gene: NA; V gene: TRBV27; CDR3 length: 13; clone size: NA; J gene: TRBJ1-5; CDR3 protein: CASSLARNQPQHF; CDR3 DNA: TGTGCCAGCAGTCTTGCAAGAAATCAGCCCCAGCATTTT
D gene: NA; V gene: TRBV7-2; CDR3 length: 15; clone size: NA; J gene: TRBJ2-7; CDR3 protein: CASSLVGGPNYEQYF; CDR3 DNA: TGTGCCAGCAGCTTAGTGGGAGGACCGAATTACGAGCAGTACTTC
D gene: NA; V gene: TRBV2; CDR3 length: 13; clone size: few; J gene: TRBJ1-5; CDR3 protein: CASSVEGGRPQHF; CDR3 DNA: TGTGCCAGCAGTGTAGAAGGTGGGAGGCCCCAGCATTTT
D gene: NA; V gene: TRBV28; CDR3 length: 14; clone size: NA; J gene: TRBJ2-7; CDR3 protein: CASRIPGQGTEQYF; CDR3 DNA: TGTGCCAGCAGGATCCCGGGGCAGGGGACCGAGCAGTACTTC
D gene: NA; V gene: TRBV7-2; CDR3 length: 13; clone size: once; J gene: TRBJ2-5; CDR3 protein: CASRPGSKETQYF; CDR3 DNA: TGTGCCAGCAGACCCGGGAGCAAAGAGACCCAGTACTTC
D gene: TRBD1; V gene: TRBV5-1; CDR3 length: 16; clone size: once; J gene: TRBJ1-3; CDR3 protein: CASSRREGADGNTIYF; CDR3 DNA: TGCGCCAGCAGCCGAAGAGAGGGGGCCGATGGAAACACCATATATTTT
D gene: NA; V gene: TRBV7-9; CDR3 length: 17; clone size: NA; J gene: TRBJ1-1; CDR3 protein: CASSLNQMTPGNTEAFF; CDR3 DNA: TGTGCCAGCAGCTTAAATCAAATGACACCCGGGAACACTGAAGCTTTCTTT
D gene: NA; V gene: TRBV5-4; CDR3 length: 15; clone size: NA; J gene: TRBJ2-2; CDR3 protein: CASSLKGLGDGELFF; CDR3 DNA: TGTGCCAGCAGCTTGAAGGGACTCGGCGACGGGGAGCTGTTTTTT
D gene: TRBD1; V gene: TRBV18; CDR3 length: 13; clone size: NA; J gene: TRBJ2-1; CDR3 protein: CASSAGTEGEQFF; CDR3 DNA: TGTGCCAGCTCCGCCGGGACAGAGGGTGAGCAGTTCTTC
D gene: NA; V gene: TRBV6-5; CDR3 length: 14; clone size: few; J gene: TRBJ2-2; CDR3 protein: CASSAAGRTGELFF; CDR3 DNA: TGTGCCAGCAGTGCGGCGGGGCGGACCGGGGAGCTGTTTTTT
D gene: NA; V gene: TRBV20-1; CDR3 length: 10; clone size: few; J gene: TRBJ1-2; CDR3 protein: CSARGGGYTF; CDR3 DNA: TGCAGTGCTAGAGGAGGTGGCTACACCTTC
D gene: NA; V gene: TRBV6-1; CDR3 length: 14; clone size: once; J gene: TRBJ2-2; CDR3 protein: CASKDPRDTGELFF; CDR3 DNA: TGTGCCAGCAAAGACCCCCGGGATACCGGGGAGCTGTTTTTT
D gene: TRBD1; V gene: TRBV14; CDR3 length: 13; clone size: NA; J gene: TRBJ1-5; CDR3 protein: CASSQTGGQPQHF; CDR3 DNA: TGTGCCAGCAGCCAAACAGGGGGACAGCCCCAGCATTTT
D gene: TRBD1; V gene: TRBV15; CDR3 length: 18; clone size: NA; J gene: TRBJ1-5; CDR3 protein: CATRRGTGVGRSNQPQHF; CDR3 DNA: TGTGCCACCAGACGAGGGACAGGGGTGGGGCGAAGCAATCAGCCCCAGCATTTT
D gene: NA; V gene: TRBV4-3; CDR3 length: 14; clone size: NA; J gene: TRBJ1-2; CDR3 protein: CASSQNGAVYGYTF; CDR3 DNA: TGCGCCAGCAGCCAGAACGGGGCGGTCTATGGCTACACCTTC